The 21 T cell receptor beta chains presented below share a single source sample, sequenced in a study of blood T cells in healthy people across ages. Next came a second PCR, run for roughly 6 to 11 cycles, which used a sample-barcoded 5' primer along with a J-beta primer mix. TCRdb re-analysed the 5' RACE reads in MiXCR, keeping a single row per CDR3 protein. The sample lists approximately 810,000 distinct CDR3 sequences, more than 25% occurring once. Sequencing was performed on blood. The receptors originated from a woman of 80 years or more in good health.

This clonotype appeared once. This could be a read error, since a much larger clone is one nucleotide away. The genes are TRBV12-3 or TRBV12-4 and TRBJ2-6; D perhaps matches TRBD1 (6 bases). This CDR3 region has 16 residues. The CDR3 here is CASSSTGSSGANVRTF. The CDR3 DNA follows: TGTGCCAGCAGTTCAACAGGGAGCTCTGGGGCCAACGTCCGGACTTTC.

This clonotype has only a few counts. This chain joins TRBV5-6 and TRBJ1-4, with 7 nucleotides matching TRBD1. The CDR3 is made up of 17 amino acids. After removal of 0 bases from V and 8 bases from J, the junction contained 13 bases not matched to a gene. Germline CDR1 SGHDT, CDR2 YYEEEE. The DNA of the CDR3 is TGTGCCAGCAGCTTGGCCAGACAGGGCTCACCCCGGGAAAAACTGTTTTTT. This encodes CASSLARQGSPREKLFF. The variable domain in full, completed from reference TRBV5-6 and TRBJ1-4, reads DAGVTQSPTHLIKTRGQQVTLRCSPKSGHDTVSWYQQALGQGPQFIFQYYEEEERQRGNFPDRFSGHQFPNYSSELNVNALLLGDSALYLCASSLARQGSPREKLFFGSGTQLSVL.

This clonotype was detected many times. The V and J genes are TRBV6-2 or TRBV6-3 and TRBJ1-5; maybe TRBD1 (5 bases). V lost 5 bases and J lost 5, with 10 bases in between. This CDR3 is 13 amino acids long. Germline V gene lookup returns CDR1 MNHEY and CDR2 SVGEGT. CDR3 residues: CASSGGTYQPQHF. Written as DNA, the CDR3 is TGTGCCAGCAGTGGGGGAACTTATCAGCCCCAGCATTTT.

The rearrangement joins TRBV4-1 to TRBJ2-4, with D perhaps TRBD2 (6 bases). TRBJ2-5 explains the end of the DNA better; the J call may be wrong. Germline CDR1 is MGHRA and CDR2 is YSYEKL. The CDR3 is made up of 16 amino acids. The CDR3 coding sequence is TGCGCCAGCAGCCCTGGGGTAGCGGCTCCAGTTGAGACCCAGTACTTC. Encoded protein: CASSPGVAAPVETQYF.

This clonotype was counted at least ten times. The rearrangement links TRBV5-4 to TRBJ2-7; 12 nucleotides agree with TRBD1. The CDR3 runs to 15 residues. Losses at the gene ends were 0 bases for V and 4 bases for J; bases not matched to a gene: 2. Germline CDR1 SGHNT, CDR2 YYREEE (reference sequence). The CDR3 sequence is CASSLGDRGRYEQYF. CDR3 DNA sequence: TGTGCCAGCAGCTTGGGGGACAGGGGGCGATACGAGCAGTACTTC. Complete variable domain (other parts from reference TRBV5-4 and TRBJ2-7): ETGVTQSPTHLIKTRGQQVTLRCSSQSGHNTVSWYQQALGQGPQFIFQYYREEENGRGNFPPRFSGLQFPNYSSELNVNALELDDSALYLCASSLGDRGRYEQYFGPGTRLTVT.

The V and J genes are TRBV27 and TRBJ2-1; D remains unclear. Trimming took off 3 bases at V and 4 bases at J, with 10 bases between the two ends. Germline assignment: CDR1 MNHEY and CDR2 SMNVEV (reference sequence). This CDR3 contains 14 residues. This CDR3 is CASSFSDPYNEQFF. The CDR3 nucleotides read TGTGCCAGCAGTTTCTCGGACCCATACAATGAGCAGTTCTTC.

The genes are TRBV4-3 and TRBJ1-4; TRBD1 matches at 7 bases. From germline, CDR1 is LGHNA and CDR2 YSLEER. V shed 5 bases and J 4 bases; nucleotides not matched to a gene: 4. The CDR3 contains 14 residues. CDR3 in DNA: TGCGCCAGCAGCAGGGGGCGGGATAATGAAAAACTGTTTTTT. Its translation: CASSRGRDNEKLFF.

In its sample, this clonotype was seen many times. CDR3: CASSAAGRGFYYGYTF. As DNA, the CDR3 is TGCGCCAGCAGCGCCGCTGGCAGGGGCTTCTACTATGGCTACACCTTC. V and J are TRBV5-1 and TRBJ1-2; tentative D call: TRBD1 (6 bases). The CDR3 consists of 16 residues. V was clipped by 4 bases and J by 3 bases, with 19 bases between them. CDR1 SGHRS and CDR2 YFSETQ come from the germline V gene.

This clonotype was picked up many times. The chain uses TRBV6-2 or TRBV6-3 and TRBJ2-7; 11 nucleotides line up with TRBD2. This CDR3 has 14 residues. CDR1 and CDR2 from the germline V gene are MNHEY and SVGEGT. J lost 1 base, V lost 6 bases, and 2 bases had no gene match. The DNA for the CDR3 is TGTGCCAGCAGACCTAGCGGGGGGTCCTACGAGCAGTACTTC. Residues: CASRPSGGSYEQYF.

The CDR3: CASTRTGDFLEAFF. The CDR3, as DNA: TGTGCCAGTACTCGGACAGGGGATTTTCTAGAAGCTTTCTTT. V usage is TRBV19 and J usage is TRBJ1-1, with 9 nucleotides matching TRBD1. V shed 7 bases and J 8 bases; nucleotides not matched to a gene: 11. Germline values: CDR1 LNHDA, CDR2 SQIVND (reference sequence). The CDR3 runs to 14 residues.

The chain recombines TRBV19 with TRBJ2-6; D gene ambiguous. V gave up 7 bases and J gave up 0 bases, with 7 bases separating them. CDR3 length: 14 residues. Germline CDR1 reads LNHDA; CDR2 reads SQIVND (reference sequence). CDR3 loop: CASMESSGANVLTF. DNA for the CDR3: TGTGCCAGTATGGAGAGCTCTGGGGCCAACGTCCTGACTTTC.

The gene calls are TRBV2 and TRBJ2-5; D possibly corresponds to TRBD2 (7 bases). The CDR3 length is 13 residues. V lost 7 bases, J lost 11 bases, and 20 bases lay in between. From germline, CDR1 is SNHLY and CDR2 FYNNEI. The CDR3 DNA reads TGTGCCAGCAAAAACAGGGACTACAATGAGCAGTACTTC. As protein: CASKNRDYNEQYF.

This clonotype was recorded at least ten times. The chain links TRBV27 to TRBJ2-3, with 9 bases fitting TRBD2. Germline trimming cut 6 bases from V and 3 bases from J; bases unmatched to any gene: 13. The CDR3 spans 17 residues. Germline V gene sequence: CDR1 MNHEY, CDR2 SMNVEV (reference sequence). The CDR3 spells CASRSHAGGPVTDTQYF. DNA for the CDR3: TGTGCCAGCAGATCGCACGCGGGGGGGCCGGTTACAGATACGCAGTATTTT.

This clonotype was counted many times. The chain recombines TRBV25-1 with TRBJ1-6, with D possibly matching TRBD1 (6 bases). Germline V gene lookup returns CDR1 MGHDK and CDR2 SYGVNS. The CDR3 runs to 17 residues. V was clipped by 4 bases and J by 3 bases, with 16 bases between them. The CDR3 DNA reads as TGTGCCAGCAGTGGGCATGTGGGGGCCCACTATAATTCACCCCTCCACTTT. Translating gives CASSGHVGAHYNSPLHF.

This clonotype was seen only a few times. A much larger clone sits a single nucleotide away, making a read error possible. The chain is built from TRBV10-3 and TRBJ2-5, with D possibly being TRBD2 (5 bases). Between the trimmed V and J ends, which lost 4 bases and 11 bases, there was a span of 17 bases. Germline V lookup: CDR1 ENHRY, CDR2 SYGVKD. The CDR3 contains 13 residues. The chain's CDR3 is CAISGTDGSEQYF. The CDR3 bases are TGTGCCATCAGTGGGACGGATGGGAGTGAGCAGTACTTC.

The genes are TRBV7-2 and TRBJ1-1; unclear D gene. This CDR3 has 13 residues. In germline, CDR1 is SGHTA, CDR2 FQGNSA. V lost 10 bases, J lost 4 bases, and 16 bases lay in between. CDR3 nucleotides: TGTGCCACCCGACCTCCCGCGGGCACTGAAGCTTTCTTT. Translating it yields CATRPPAGTEAFF.

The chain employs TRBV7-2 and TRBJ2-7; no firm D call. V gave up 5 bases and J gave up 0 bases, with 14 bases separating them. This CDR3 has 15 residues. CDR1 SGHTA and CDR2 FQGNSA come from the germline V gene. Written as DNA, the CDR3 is TGTGCCAGCAGCCCCTCGGTACTGAGCTCCTACGAGCAGTACTTC. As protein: CASSPSVLSSYEQYF.

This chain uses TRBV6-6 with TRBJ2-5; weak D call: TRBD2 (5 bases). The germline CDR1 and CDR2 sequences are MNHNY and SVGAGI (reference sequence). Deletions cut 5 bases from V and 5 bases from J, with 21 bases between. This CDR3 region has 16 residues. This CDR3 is CASSQRGRGSGETQYF. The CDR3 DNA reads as TGTGCCAGCAGTCAGCGTGGTCGGGGAAGTGGGGAGACCCAGTACTTC.

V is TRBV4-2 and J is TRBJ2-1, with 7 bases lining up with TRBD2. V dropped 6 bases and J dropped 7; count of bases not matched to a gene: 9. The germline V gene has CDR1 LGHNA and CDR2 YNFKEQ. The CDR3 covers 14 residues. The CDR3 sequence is CASSQSGAGNEQFF. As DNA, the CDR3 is TGTGCCAGCAGTCAAAGCGGGGCGGGGAATGAGCAGTTCTTC.

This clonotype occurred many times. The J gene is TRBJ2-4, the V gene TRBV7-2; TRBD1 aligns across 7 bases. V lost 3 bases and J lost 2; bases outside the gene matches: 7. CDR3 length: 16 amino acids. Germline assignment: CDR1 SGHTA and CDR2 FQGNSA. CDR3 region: CASSLERQGTKNIQYF. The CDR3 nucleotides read TGTGCCAGCAGCTTGGAACGACAGGGAACCAAAAACATTCAGTACTTC.

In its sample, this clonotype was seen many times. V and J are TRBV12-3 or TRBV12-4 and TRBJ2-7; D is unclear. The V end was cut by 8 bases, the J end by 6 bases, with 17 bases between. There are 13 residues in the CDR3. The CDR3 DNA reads TGTGCCAGCTGTCTCTGGGCCAATGGCGAGCAGTACTTC. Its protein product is CASCLWANGEQYF.